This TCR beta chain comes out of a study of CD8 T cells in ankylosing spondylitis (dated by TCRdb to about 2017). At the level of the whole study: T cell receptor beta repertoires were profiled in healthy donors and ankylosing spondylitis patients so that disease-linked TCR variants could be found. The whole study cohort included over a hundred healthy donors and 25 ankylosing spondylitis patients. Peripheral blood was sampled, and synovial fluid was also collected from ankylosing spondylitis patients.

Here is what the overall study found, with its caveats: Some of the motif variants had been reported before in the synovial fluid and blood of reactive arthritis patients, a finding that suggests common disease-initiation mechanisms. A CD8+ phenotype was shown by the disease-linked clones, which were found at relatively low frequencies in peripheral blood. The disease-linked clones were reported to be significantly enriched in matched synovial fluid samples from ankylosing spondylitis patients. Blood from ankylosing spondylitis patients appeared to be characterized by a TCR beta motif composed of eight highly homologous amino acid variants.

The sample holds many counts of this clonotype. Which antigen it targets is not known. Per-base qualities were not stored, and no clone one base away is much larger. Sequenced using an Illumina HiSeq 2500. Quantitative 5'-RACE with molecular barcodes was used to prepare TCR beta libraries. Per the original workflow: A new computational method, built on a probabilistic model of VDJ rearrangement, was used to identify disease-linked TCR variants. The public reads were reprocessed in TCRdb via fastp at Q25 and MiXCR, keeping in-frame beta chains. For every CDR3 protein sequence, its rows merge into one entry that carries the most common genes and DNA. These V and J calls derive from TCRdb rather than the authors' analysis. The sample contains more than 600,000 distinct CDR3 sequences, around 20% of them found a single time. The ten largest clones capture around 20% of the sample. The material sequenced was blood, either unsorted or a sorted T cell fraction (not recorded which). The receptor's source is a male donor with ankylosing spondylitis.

The CDR3 protein is CSGTGGDGNTIYF. In nucleotides, the sequence is TGCAGCGGCACAGGGGGAGATGGAAACACCATATATTTT. This chain joins TRBV29-1 to TRBJ1-3, with 8 central nucleotides matching TRBD1. The CDR3 covers 13 residues, taking in both the cysteine and the phenylalanine. The DNA shown is the 39-base CDR3, in frame from base 1. Via the germline V gene, CDR1 is SQVTM and CDR2 ANQGSEA. Unmatched junction bases come to 5, with V trimmed by 7 bases and J by 3 bases.